The 8 T cell receptor beta chains presented below share a single source sample, sequenced in a study of blood T cell repertoires in COVID-19. Assay used: immunoSEQ multiplex PCR; TCRdb lists only in-frame clones, some missing. The data show approximately 290,000 clones, around 81% seen once. The sequencing input was peripheral blood. The receptors were sampled from a person aged 70 to 85 with COVID-19, enrolled during active disease.

The chain uses TRBV28 and TRBJ1-1; tentative D call: TRBD1 (6 bases). The CDR3 extends over 15 amino acids. Trimming left V 6 bases short and J 2 bases short, with 16 bases between. Germline V CDR1 and CDR2: MDHEN, SYDVKM. The CDR3 DNA reads TGTGCCAGCAGCCAGGACAGCTTCAGTAACACTGAAGCTTTCTTT. Protein: CASSQDSFSNTEAFF.

CDR3 sequence: CASSRRSNQPQHF. The CDR3, as DNA: TGTGCCAGCAGTCGGAGGAGCAATCAGCCCCAGCATTTT. The V gene is TRBV27, the J gene TRBJ1-5; no firm D call. The V end was cut by 5 bases, the J end by 1 base, with 6 bases between. The CDR3 runs 13 residues. CDR1 is MNHEY, CDR2 SMNVEV, per germline (reference sequence).

This rearrangement joins TRBV27 to TRBJ2-3; 9 nucleotides line up with TRBD2. V shed 3 bases and J 1 base; nucleotides not matched to a gene: 2. The CDR3 loop spans 15 amino acids. Germline loops: CDR1 MNHEY, CDR2 SMNVEV (reference sequence). CDR3 loop: CASSLQRGGTDTQYF. In DNA, the CDR3 is TGTGCCAGCAGTTTGCAGCGGGGGGGCACAGATACGCAGTATTTT.

The genes are TRBV27 and TRBJ1-2; D not resolved. The CDR3 spans 13 residues. The V and J ends lost 3 bases and 8 bases respectively, with 13 bases between them. CDR1 and CDR2 (germline): MNHEY, SMNVEV (reference sequence). The CDR3 sequence: CASSFNERGGYTF. CDR3 in DNA: TGTGCCAGCAGTTTTAATGAACGCGGAGGCTACACCTTC.

The V gene is TRBV9, the J gene TRBJ2-2; TRBD1 agrees at 7 bases. The CDR3 is made up of 14 amino acids. Trimming removed 4 bases from V and 6 bases from J; junction bases left unmatched: 6. CDR1 and CDR2 (germline): SGDLS, YYNGEE. The CDR3 DNA reads TGTGCCAGCAGCCCGAGTCAGGGGGCCGGGGAGCTGTTTTTT. This translates into CASSPSQGAGELFF.

The chain employs TRBV15 and TRBJ1-5; 7 bases are a match to TRBD1. Trimming at V came to 0 bases and at J to 4 bases, leaving 18 bases not matched to a gene. Germline CDR1 LNHNV, CDR2 YYDKDF (reference sequence). The length of the CDR3 is 20 residues. DNA of the CDR3: TGTGCCACCAGCAGAGATAGAGGGGTCGGACAGGCGGCGGGGAATCAGCCCCAGCATTTT. Protein: CATSRDRGVGQAAGNQPQHF. The entire variable domain, with the rest obtained from reference TRBV15 and TRBJ1-5, is as follows: DAMVIQNPRYQVTQFGKPVTLSCSQTLNHNVMYWYQQKSSQAPKLLFHYYDKDFNNEADTPDNFQSRRPNTSFCFLDIRSPGLGDTAMYLCATSRDRGVGQAAGNQPQHFGDGTRLSIL.

This clone was detected only once. CDR3: CASSRSRDSRPVNYGYTF. In nucleotides, the CDR3 is TGTGCCAGCAGCAGATCCCGGGACAGTCGACCCGTCAACTATGGCTACACCTTC. The V call is TRBV28, the J call TRBJ1-2; 7 bases map to TRBD1. The germline V gene has CDR1 MDHEN and CDR2 SYDVKM. This CDR3 has 18 amino acids. V trimming: 6 bases; J trimming: 2 bases; junction bases outside the gene matches: 18.

The CDR3 coding sequence is TGTGCCAGCAGCCAAGATTTCGGATCGGGCAATGAGCAGTTCTTC. It encodes CASSQDFGSGNEQFF. This sequence joins TRBV14 and TRBJ2-1; the D is unclear. V was pared by 0 bases and J by 6 bases, with 12 bases between. Looked up from germline, CDR1 is SGHDN and CDR2 is FVKESK. CDR3 length: 15 amino acids.